This section outlines one TCR beta chain sequence together with its context. The target of this receptor is not known. No base quality values were provided; no much bigger clone lies one nucleotide off. The data derive from a study of T cell changes during pregnancy in multiple sclerosis (dated by TCRdb to about 2019). Study-level background: Changes in the T cell repertoire over the course of pregnancy were examined in this study in women with multiple sclerosis.

Libraries were made using the immunoSEQ multiplex PCR assay. The table was pulled from immuneACCESS by TCRdb, which kept in-frame rearrangements only. Such tables lose some clones; where checked, under half of the loss comes from unresolved V genes, and the rest has no known cause. In all, the sample holds some 70,000 clones, and around 90% of those were seen once. The ten top clones hold roughly 3.3% of the sample. V is pared back by 7 bases and J by 5 bases, with 15 bases lying between the germline termini. The CDR3 numbers 12 residues from cysteine through phenylalanine. Only CDR3 DNA remains: 36 bases, in frame from the first base. CDR1 and CDR2, per the germline V gene (reference sequence), are GTSNPN and SVGIG.

The receptor comes from a female donor in good health, enrolled as a control in a pregnancy study. The sample was peripheral blood, taken after pregnancy. The sequence is built from TRBV30 and TRBJ2-7; D gene: possibly TRBD1, on 6 matching bases. The base sequence is TGTGCCTACTACAGGGCTCCGAACGAGCAGTACTTC. The encoded protein is CAYYRAPNEQYF.